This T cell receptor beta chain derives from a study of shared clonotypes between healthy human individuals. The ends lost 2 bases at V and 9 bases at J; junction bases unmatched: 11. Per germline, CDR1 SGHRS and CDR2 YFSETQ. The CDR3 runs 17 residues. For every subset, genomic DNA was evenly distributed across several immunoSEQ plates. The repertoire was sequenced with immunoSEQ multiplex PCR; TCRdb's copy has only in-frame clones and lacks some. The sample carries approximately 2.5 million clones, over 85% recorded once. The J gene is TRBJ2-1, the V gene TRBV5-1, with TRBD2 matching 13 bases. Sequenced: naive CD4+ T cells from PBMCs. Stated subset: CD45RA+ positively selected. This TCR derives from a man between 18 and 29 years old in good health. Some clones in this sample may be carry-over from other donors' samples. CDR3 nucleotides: TGCGCCAGCAGCTTCTCACTAGCGGGAGGGCCTAAGGGTGAGCAGTTCTTC. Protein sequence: CASSFSLAGGPKGEQFF.